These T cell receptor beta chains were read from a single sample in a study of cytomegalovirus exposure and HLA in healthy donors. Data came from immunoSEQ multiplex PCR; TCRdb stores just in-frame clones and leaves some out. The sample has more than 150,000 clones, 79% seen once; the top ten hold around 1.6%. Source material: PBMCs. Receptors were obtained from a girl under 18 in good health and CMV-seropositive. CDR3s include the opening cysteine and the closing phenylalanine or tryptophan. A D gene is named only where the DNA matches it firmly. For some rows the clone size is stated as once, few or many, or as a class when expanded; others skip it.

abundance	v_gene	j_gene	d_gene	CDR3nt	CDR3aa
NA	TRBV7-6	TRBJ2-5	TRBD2	TGTGCCAGCAGCCCGGGGACTAGCGGGACTCAAGAGACCCAGTACTTC	CASSPGTSGTQETQYF
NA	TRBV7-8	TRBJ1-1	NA	TGTGCCAGCAGCTCCCACAGGGTACAGAACACTGAAGCTTTCTTT	CASSSHRVQNTEAFF
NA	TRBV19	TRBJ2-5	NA	TGTGCCAGTAGTATAGATGTTAGCACTGAGACCCAGTACTTC	CASSIDVSTETQYF
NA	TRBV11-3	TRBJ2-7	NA	TGTGCCAGCAGCCCGCGGGCGGGGAGCCACGAGCAGTACTTC	CASSPRAGSHEQYF
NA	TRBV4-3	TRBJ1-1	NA	TGCGCCAGCAGCCAAGATTATCCCCTTCACCCGGGAAGGGCTGAAGCTTTCTTT	CASSQDYPLHPGRAEAFF
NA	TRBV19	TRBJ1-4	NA	TGTGCCAGTAGTTACCGGGGTTATAATGAAAAACTGTTTTTT	CASSYRGYNEKLFF
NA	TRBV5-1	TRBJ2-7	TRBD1	TGCGCCAGCAGCATCGGGACAGTGGAGCTCTACGAGCAGTACTTC	CASSIGTVELYEQYF
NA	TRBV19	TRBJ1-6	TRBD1	TGTGCCAGTAGCATAGGACAGGGCGTTAATTCACCCCTCCACTTT	CASSIGQGVNSPLHF
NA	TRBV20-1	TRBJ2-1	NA	TGCAGTGCTAGAGTTAGCAGTGAGCAGTTCTTC	CSARVSSEQFF
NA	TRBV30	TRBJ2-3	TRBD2	TGTGCCTGGAGTGTACGGGGGACTAGCGGGGGCGGTCTCACAGATACGCAGTATTTT	CAWSVRGTSGGGLTDTQYF
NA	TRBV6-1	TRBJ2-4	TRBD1	TGTGCCAGCAGTGCCAGACTTAGGGACAGGGACAAAAACATTCAGTACTTC	CASSARLRDRDKNIQYF
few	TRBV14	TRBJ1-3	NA	TGTGCCAGCAGCCAAGGGACACTTGCGTACGGAAACACCATATATTTT	CASSQGTLAYGNTIYF
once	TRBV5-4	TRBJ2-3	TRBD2	TGTGCCAGCGGGCGGGGGGGCCGTGTGGAAGTAGATACGCAGTATTTT	CASGRGGRVEVDTQYF
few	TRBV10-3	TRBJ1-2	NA	TGTGCCACCGTGCCCGGGTCCCTTTATGGCTACACCTTC	CATVPGSLYGYTF
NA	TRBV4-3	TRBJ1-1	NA	TGCGCCAGCAGCCAAGGGGCCGCCAGCACTGAAGCTTTCTTT	CASSQGAASTEAFF
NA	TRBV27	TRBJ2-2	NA	TGTGCCAGCAGCCCTCTGGGGGCAGGGGCCGCCGGGGAGCTGTTTTTT	CASSPLGAGAAGELFF
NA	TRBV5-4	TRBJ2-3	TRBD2	TGTGCCAGCAGCCCTAGCGGGGGGGACACAGATACGCAGTATTTT	CASSPSGGDTDTQYF
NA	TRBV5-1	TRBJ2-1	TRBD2	TGCGCCAGCAGCTTGGGCGGGGGGGCCTCGAGGTACTACAATGAGCAGTTCTTC	CASSLGGGASRYYNEQFF
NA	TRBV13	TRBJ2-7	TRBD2	TGTGCCAGCAGCTGGGAGGGTAGCGGGGAATACGAGCAGTACTTC	CASSWEGSGEYEQYF
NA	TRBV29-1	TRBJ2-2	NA	TGCAGCGTTGGATCCAGAGGGGAGCTGTTTTTT	CSVGSRGELFF